A selection of T cell receptor beta chains follows, all from one sample in a study of shared clonotypes between healthy human individuals. Using immunoSEQ multiplex PCR, the repertoire was profiled, and TCRdb retains in-frame clones only, with some absent. The table records over 2 million clones, 92% of them present only once. The source material was naive CD4+ T cells from PBMCs. These receptors originate from a man younger than 35 in good health. Some clones in this sample may be carry-over from other donors' samples. CDR3s include the opening cysteine and the closing phenylalanine or tryptophan. Fields, in order: CDR3 protein, CDR3 DNA, J gene, V gene, D gene, clone size. A D gene is named only where the DNA matches it firmly. Only some rows state a clone size, as once, few, many or a class for expanded clones.

cdr3_aa: CASSFLETGYTF
cdr3_nt: TGTGCCAGCAGCTTTCTGGAAACCGGCTACACCTTC
j_call: TRBJ1-2
v_call: TRBV11-2
d_call: -
clone_size: -

cdr3_aa: CASSYSSRREETQYF
cdr3_nt: TGTGCCAGCAGTTACTCTTCCAGGCGGGAAGAGACCCAGTACTTC
j_call: TRBJ2-5
v_call: TRBV6-5
d_call: -
clone_size: -

cdr3_aa: CASSIRLAGEETQYF
cdr3_nt: TGTGCCAGTAGTATTAGGCTAGCGGGAGAAGAGACCCAGTACTTC
j_call: TRBJ2-5
v_call: TRBV19
d_call: TRBD2
clone_size: -

cdr3_aa: CAIRRGAGYDEKLFF
cdr3_nt: TGTGCCATCAGGCGGGGCGCAGGGTACGATGAAAAACTGTTTTTT
j_call: TRBJ1-4
v_call: TRBV10-3
d_call: -
clone_size: -

cdr3_aa: CSVGGVNQPQHF
cdr3_nt: TGCAGCGTTGGGGGAGTTAATCAGCCCCAGCATTTT
j_call: TRBJ1-5
v_call: TRBV29-1
d_call: -
clone_size: few

cdr3_aa: CATSRDRGHYGYTF
cdr3_nt: TGTGCCACCAGCAGAGATCGCGGGCACTATGGCTACACCTTC
j_call: TRBJ1-2
v_call: TRBV15
d_call: -
clone_size: once

cdr3_aa: CASSEQEAKNIQYF
cdr3_nt: TGTGCCAGCAGTGAGCAGGAGGCCAAAAACATTCAGTACTTC
j_call: TRBJ2-4
v_call: TRBV6-1
d_call: -
clone_size: -

cdr3_aa: CARLASSTDTQYF
cdr3_nt: TGTGCCAGACTAGCGAGCAGCACAGATACGCAGTATTTT
j_call: TRBJ2-3
v_call: TRBV25-1
d_call: TRBD2
clone_size: -

cdr3_aa: CASRQGYNQPQHF
cdr3_nt: TGTGCCAGCAGGCAGGGTTACAATCAGCCCCAGCATTTT
j_call: TRBJ1-5
v_call: TRBV2
d_call: -
clone_size: -

cdr3_aa: CASSFEEGSNEQFF
cdr3_nt: TGTGCCAGCAGCTTTGAAGAGGGCAGCAATGAGCAGTTCTTC
j_call: TRBJ2-1
v_call: TRBV7-2
d_call: -
clone_size: -

cdr3_aa: CASSLWGLNTEAFF
cdr3_nt: TGTGCCAGCAGCTTGTGGGGGCTAAACACTGAAGCTTTCTTT
j_call: TRBJ1-1
v_call: TRBV5-6
d_call: -
clone_size: -

cdr3_aa: CASSLRGNTIYF
cdr3_nt: TGTGCCAGCAGCTTACGTGGAAACACCATATATTTT
j_call: TRBJ1-3
v_call: TRBV5-8
d_call: -
clone_size: -